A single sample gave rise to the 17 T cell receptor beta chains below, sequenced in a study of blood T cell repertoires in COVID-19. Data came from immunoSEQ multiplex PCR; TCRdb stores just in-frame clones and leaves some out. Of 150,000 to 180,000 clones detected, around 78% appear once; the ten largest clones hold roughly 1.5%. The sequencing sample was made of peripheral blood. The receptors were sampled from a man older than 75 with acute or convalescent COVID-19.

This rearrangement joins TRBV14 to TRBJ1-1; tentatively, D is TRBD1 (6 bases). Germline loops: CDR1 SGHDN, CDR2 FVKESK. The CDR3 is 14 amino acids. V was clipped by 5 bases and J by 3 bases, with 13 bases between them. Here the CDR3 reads CASSKIGQYTEAFF. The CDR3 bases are TGTGCCAGCAGCAAGATAGGACAGTACACTGAAGCTTTCTTT.

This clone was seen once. This chain's CDR3 is CASSWTSGVTGELFF. Here the CDR3 DNA reads TGCGCCAGCAGCTGGACTAGCGGGGTCACCGGGGAGCTGTTTTTT. The chain employs TRBV5-1 and TRBJ2-2; 12 bases fit TRBD2. The trim removed 3 bases at V and 4 bases at J, leaving 1 base unmatched. From germline, CDR1 is SGHRS and CDR2 YFSETQ. The CDR3 is made up of 15 amino acids.

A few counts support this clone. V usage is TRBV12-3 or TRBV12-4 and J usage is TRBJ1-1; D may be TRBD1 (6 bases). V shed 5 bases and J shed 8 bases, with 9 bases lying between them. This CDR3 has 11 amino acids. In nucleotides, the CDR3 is TGTGCCAGCAGTACAGACAGGGAAGCTTTCTTT. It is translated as CASSTDREAFF.

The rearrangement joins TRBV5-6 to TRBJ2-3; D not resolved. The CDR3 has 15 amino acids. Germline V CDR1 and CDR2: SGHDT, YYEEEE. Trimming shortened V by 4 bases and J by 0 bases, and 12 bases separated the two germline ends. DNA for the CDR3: TGTGCCAGCAGCCGAGGTTTTTCCAGCACAGATACGCAGTATTTT. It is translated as CASSRGFSSTDTQYF.

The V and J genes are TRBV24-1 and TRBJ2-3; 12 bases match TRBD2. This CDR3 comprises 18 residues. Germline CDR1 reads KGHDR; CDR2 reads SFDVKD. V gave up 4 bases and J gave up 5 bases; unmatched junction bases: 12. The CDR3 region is CATSEASGGAGPGDTQYF. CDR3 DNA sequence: TGTGCCACCAGTGAGGCTAGCGGGGGGGCTGGCCCGGGAGATACGCAGTATTTT.

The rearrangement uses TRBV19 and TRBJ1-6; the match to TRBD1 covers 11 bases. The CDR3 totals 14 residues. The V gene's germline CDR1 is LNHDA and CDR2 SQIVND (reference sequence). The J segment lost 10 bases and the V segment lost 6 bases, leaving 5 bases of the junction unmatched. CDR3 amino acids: CASRGQGASSPLHF. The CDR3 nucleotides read TGTGCCAGTAGAGGACAGGGGGCGAGCTCACCCCTCCACTTT.

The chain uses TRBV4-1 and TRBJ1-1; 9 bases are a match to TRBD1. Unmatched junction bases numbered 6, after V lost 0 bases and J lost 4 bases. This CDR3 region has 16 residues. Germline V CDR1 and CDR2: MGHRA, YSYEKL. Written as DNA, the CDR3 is TGCGCCAGCAGCCAAGACCGGGACAGGGACATCACTGAAGCTTTCTTT. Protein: CASSQDRDRDITEAFF.

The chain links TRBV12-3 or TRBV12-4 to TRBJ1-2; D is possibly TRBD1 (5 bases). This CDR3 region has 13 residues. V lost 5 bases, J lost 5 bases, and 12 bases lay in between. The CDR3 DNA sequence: TGTGCCAGCAGTCGGGACTCCCGATATGGCTACACCTTC. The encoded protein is CASSRDSRYGYTF.

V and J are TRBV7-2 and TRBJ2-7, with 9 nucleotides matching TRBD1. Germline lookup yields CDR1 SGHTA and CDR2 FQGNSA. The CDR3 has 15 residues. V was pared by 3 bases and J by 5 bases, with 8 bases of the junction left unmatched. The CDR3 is CASSFGQGLRNEQYF. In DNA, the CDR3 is TGTGCCAGCAGCTTCGGACAGGGGCTAAGGAACGAGCAGTACTTC.

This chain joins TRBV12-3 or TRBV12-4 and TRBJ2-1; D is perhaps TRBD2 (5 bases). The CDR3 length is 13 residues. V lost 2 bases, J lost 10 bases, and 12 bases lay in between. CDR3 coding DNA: TGTGCCAGCAGTTTATTAGAGGGCCGGGAGCAGTTCTTC. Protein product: CASSLLEGREQFF.

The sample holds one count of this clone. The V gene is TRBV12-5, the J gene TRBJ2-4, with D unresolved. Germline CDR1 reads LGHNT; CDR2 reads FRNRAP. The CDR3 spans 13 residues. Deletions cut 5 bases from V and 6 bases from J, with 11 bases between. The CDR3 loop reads CASGPIYGNIQYF. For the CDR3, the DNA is TGTGCTAGTGGTCCTATCTACGGAAACATTCAGTACTTC.

In DNA, the CDR3 is TGTGCCATCAGTGATGGGTCTGGGGCCTGGAAGTACACCTTC. Encoded protein: CAISDGSGAWKYTF. The chain couples TRBV10-3 to TRBJ1-2; D may be TRBD1 (5 bases). Looked up from germline, CDR1 is ENHRY and CDR2 is SYGVKD. V was trimmed by 3 bases and J by 11 bases, leaving 19 bases between them. The CDR3 spans 14 residues.

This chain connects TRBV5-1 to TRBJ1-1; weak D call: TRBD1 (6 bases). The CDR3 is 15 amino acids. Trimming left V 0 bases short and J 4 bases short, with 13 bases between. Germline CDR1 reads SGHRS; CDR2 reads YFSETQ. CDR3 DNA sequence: TGCGCCAGCAGCTTGGCGCGGAGGGGGGGCACTGAAGCTTTCTTT. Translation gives CASSLARRGGTEAFF.

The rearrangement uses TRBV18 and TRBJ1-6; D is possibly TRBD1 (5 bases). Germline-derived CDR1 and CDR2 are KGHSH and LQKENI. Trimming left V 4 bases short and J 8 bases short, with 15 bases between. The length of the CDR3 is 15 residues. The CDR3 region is CASSRAQGSDSPLHF. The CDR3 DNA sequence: TGTGCCAGCTCACGGGCTCAGGGATCGGATTCACCCCTCCACTTT.

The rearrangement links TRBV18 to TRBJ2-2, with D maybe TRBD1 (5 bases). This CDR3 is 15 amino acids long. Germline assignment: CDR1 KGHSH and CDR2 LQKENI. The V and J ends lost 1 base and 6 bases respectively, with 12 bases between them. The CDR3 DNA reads TGTGCCAGCTCACCACTGGGGCGCGGATCCGGGGAGCTGTTTTTT. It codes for CASSPLGRGSGELFF.

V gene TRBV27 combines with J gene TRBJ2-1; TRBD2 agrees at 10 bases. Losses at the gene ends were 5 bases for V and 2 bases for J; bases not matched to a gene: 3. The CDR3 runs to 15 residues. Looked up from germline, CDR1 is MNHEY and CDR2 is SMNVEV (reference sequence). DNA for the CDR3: TGTGCCAGCAGTCCCCTAGCGGGAGCCTACAATGAGCAGTTCTTC. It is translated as CASSPLAGAYNEQFF.

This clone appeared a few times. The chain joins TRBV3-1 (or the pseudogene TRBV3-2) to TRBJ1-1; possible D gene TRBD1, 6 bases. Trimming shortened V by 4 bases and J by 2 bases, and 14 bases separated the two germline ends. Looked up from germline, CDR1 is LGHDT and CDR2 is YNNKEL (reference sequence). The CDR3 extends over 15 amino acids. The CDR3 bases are TGTGCCAGCAGCCGTCAGCGGACAGCCAACACTGAAGCTTTCTTT. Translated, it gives CASSRQRTANTEAFF.